This TCR beta chain was recorded in a study of OX40 agonist ivuxolimab in advanced cancers. The study in broad terms: Ivuxolimab was a fully human IgG2 agonistic monoclonal antibody targeting the costimulatory receptor OX40 (CD134). Intravenous ivuxolimab was administered to patients every 2 weeks at six dose levels: 0.01, 0.1, 0.3, 1.5, 3 and 10 mg/kg. Among the approximately 50 dose-escalation patients, about 19 had hepatocellular carcinoma, some 15 melanoma, 9 renal cell carcinoma and 9 head and neck cancer. A male proportion of roughly 80% and a mean age of approximately 60 years, ranging from roughly 23 to 80, were recorded for the dose-escalation cohort. Patients were allowed to have had prior anti-PD-1, anti-PD-L1 or anti-CTLA-4 therapy, and around 41% of the dose-escalation patients had previously received checkpoint inhibitors. Three dose-escalation patients achieved partial responses, one with hepatocellular carcinoma and two with cutaneous melanoma. Peripheral TCRbeta sequencing was intended to test whether TCR sequence diversity was altered and clonal T-cell expansion was caused by ivuxolimab. The monotherapy dose-escalation portion (N of about 47 patients) of the phase I ivuxolimab trial is reported in the paper. The research as a whole found: The antigen specificity of the peripheral T cells that underwent clonal expansion was not determined. Low levels of normalized T-cell clonal expansion were also seen in some nonresponding patients. At doses of 0.1 to 3.0 mg/kg, clonal expansion of both CD4+ and CD8+ blood T cells was observed from baseline to week 6. After ivuxolimab, expanded clones were on average more numerous among CD8+ T cells than among CD4+ T cells. Partial responders in the 0.1-3.0 mg/kg groups had among the lowest normalized peripheral clonal expansion, especially among CD8+ T cells.

In this sample, this clone turned up a few times. Its recognized antigen is unknown. Per-nucleotide qualities are absent, and no much larger clonotype sits a single base away. For sequencing of the TCRbeta CDR3 region, genomic DNA was extracted from the sorted cells. TCRbeta CDR3 regions were sequenced using the immunoSEQ Assay. TCRdb re-hosts the immuneACCESS table, in-frame sequences only. Its copies lack some clones; in the studies checked, an unresolved V gene accounts for under half of them, and the cause for the rest is not known. Within this sample are tens of thousands of clones, with roughly 85% of them counted one time only. The ten largest clones add up to about 0.34% of the sample. The CDR3 has 13 amino acids, counting the end cysteine and phenylalanine. Only CDR3 DNA remains: 39 bases, in frame from the first base. V and J are truncated by 6 bases and 0 bases respectively, leaving an intervening sequence of 9 bases. CDR1 and CDR2 are read off the germline V gene as SGDLS and YYNGEE.

The trial excluded patients who had a history of autoimmune disease or who were on systemic immunosuppression. Peripheral blood for TCR sequencing was collected from all dose cohorts at baseline, on cycle 4 day 1, and on cycle 7 day 1. Samples were obtained from an open-label, multicenter, first-in-human phase I dose-escalation trial of ivuxolimab. The trial enrolled adults with locally advanced or metastatic head and neck squamous cell, hepatocellular, melanoma or renal cell carcinoma. Before TCR sequencing, CD4+ T cells and CD8+ T cells were sorted from peripheral blood as separate populations. The rearranged chain carries TRBV9 and TRBJ1-1; too little of a D gene remains to name it. Sequenced material: CD4+ or CD8+ T cells sorted from blood, taken in a trial of the OX40 agonist ivuxolimab. This receptor was obtained from an adult with an advanced solid tumor such as melanoma, head and neck, liver or kidney cancer. The CDR3 protein is CASTEGMNTEAFF. The bases are TGTGCCAGCACCGAAGGGATGAACACTGAAGCTTTCTTT.